This TCR beta chain was recovered during a study of human T cells and chemical hapten exposure. Whole-study context: Among samples, TCR yields varied mainly because of small differences in pooled library volume.

The library tagged individual cDNA molecules with unique molecular identifiers. From the reads, TCRdb called clonotypes with MiXCR, one entry per CDR3 protein. Found here are about 120,000 distinct CDR3 sequences, approximately 9% of them singletons; the top ten hold about 1.4%. Researchers extracted total RNA from unfractionated whole blood. The CDR3 has 13 residues. Germline V gene lookup returns CDR1 SGHRS and CDR2 YFSETQ. Trimming shortened V by 1 base and J by 5 bases, and 10 bases separated the two germline ends. This chain joins TRBV5-1 and TRBJ2-7, with D uncertain. The TCR sequence derives from a human donor in good health. Some clones in this sample may be carry-over from other donors' samples. Sample: whole blood. In DNA form, the CDR3 reads TGCGCCAGCAGCTTGAGCTCTCGGGACGAGCAGTACTTC. Its translation is CASSLSSRDEQYF.